This record looks at one TCR beta chain sequence and its context. Its antigen is still unknown. The germline CDR1 and CDR2 sequences are SGHTS and YDEGEE. V trimming: 4 bases; J trimming: 1 base; junction bases outside the gene matches: 6. The length of the CDR3 is 15 residues. Vbeta (60) and Jbeta (13) primers were used in the PCR. TCRdb's table, derived via immunoSEQ multiplex PCR, lists solely in-frame clones and lacks some. The sample lists 95,000 to 150,000 clones; 65% to 80% were seen once. The record originates from a study of cytomegalovirus exposure and HLA in healthy donors. Whole-study results and caveats: In a later analysis, DRB1 alleles had the most associated TCRs; HLA-C alleles the fewest. Sequencing likely generated an artifact that appeared as a cluster of highly shared sequence variants.

The sample taken for sequencing was PBMCs. The sequence derives from a man between 25 and 39 years old in good health and CMV-seronegative. V and J are TRBV5-8 and TRBJ1-1, with 8 bases lining up with TRBD1. The CDR3 sequence: CASSLGQGQNTEAFF. The DNA of the CDR3 is TGTGCCAGCAGCCTCGGACAGGGCCAGAACACTGAAGCTTTCTTT.